A single sample gave rise to the 20 T cell receptor beta chains below, sequenced in a study of blood T cell repertoires in COVID-19. Here immunoSEQ multiplex PCR was the method, and the copy in TCRdb shows in-frame clones only, minus some. The sample has about 140,000 clones; 70% to 80% are singletons. Sequencing used peripheral blood. These receptors all stem from a woman of 80 years or more with active or convalescent COVID-19.

The J gene is TRBJ1-2, the V gene TRBV19, with D possibly matching TRBD1 (5 bases). CDR1 is LNHDA and CDR2 is SQIVND in the germline V gene (reference sequence). V lost 1 base to trimming and J lost 6 bases, with 12 bases between them. The CDR3 has 14 amino acids. CDR3 coding DNA: TGTGCCAGTAGTATAGTCCCGCCCAGGGATGGCTACACCTTC. This sequence encodes CASSIVPPRDGYTF.

DNA for the CDR3: TGTGCCAGCAACCTGAAGCCCTATGGCTACACCTTC. It translates to CASNLKPYGYTF. The chain links TRBV12-3 or TRBV12-4 to TRBJ1-2, with unresolved D. This CDR3 has 12 amino acids. V was cut by 7 bases and J by 4 bases, with 10 bases left in between.

The J gene is TRBJ2-1, the V gene TRBV5-6, with D possibly TRBD1 on 8 matching bases. V lost 4 bases and J 9 bases, leaving 23 bases between the germline ends. The germline gives CDR1 SGHDT, CDR2 YYEEEE. CDR3 length: 16 residues. Written as DNA, the CDR3 is TGTGCCAGCAGCGCGGCCTGGACAGGGAGGGTGACTGAGCAGTTCTTC. Its protein is CASSAAWTGRVTEQFF.

The chain is built from TRBV6-1 and TRBJ1-5, with TRBD1 as a possible D gene (6 bases). Germline V gene sequence: CDR1 MNHNS, CDR2 SASEGT. V lost 4 bases to trimming and J lost 3 bases, with 16 bases between them. The CDR3 runs to 16 residues. CDR3 region: CASSVSRQALNQPQHF. Here the CDR3 DNA reads TGTGCCAGCAGTGTGTCCAGACAGGCACTCAATCAGCCCCAGCATTTT.

This rearrangement joins TRBV30 to TRBJ1-2; D remains unclear. CDR3 size: 11 residues. V shed 4 bases and J shed 0 bases, with 3 bases lying between them. Germline V lookup: CDR1 GTSNPN, CDR2 SVGIG (reference sequence). The CDR3 is CAWTSNYGYTF. Here the CDR3 DNA reads TGTGCCTGGACTTCTAACTATGGCTACACCTTC.

This rearrangement joins TRBV24-1 to TRBJ2-5; D is possibly TRBD1 (6 bases). V was pared by 4 bases and J by 2 bases, with 7 bases between. Germline lookup yields CDR1 KGHDR and CDR2 SFDVKD. The CDR3 length is 13 residues. CDR3 loop: CATSEGAQETQYF. In DNA form, the CDR3 reads TGTGCCACCAGTGAGGGGGCTCAAGAGACCCAGTACTTC.

V usage is TRBV21-1 and J usage is TRBJ1-3. TRBV21-1 has pseudogene status. The CDR3 contains 15 residues. This CDR3 reads CASSPLQLRGNTIYF. CDR3 nucleotides: TGTGCCAGCAGTCCGCTCCAACTACGCGGAAACACCATATATTTT.

This chain joins TRBV4-2 and TRBJ2-5, with 12 nucleotides matching TRBD2. From germline, CDR1 is LGHNA and CDR2 YNFKEQ. The CDR3 totals 16 residues. The V and J ends lost 4 bases and 7 bases, in that order; junction bases with no gene match: 10. CDR3 bases: TGTGCCAGCAGCCCACCTAGCGGGGGGGACTATGGGACCCAGTACTTC. This codes for CASSPPSGGDYGTQYF.

The V gene is TRBV30, the J gene TRBJ1-6; D is unclear. The CDR3 runs 13 residues. Trimming left V 0 bases short and J 9 bases short, with 9 bases between. CDR1 is GTSNPN and CDR2 is SVGIG in the germline V gene (reference sequence). CDR3 region: CAWSVSSSSPLHF. DNA of the CDR3: TGTGCCTGGAGTGTATCGTCCAGTTCACCCCTCCACTTT. The full variable domain, completed using reference TRBV30 and TRBJ1-6, is SQTIHQWPATLVQPVGSPLSLECTVEGTSNPNLYWYRQAAGRGLQLLFYSVGIGQISSEVPQNLSASRPQDRQFILSSKKLLLSDSGFYLCAWSVSSSSPLHFGNGTRLTVT.

V usage is TRBV11-2 and J usage is TRBJ1-1, with TRBD1 as a possible D gene (5 bases). The length of the CDR3 is 19 residues. The V and J ends lost 1 base and 1 base respectively, with 22 bases between them. Germline V gene data show CDR1 as SGHAT and CDR2 as FQNNGV. The CDR3 bases are TGTGCCAGCAGCTTAGCCCTTGGCAGGGTAAATTCCGCGAACACTGAAGCTTTCTTT. Amino acid sequence: CASSLALGRVNSANTEAFF.

This rearrangement joins TRBV14 to TRBJ1-3, with D unclear. This CDR3 has 17 residues. V gave up 0 bases and J gave up 4 bases, with 16 bases separating them. CDR1 and CDR2 from the germline V gene are SGHDN and FVKESK. CDR3 protein: CASSQDSTLLSGNTIYF. CDR3 DNA sequence: TGTGCCAGCAGCCAAGATAGTACACTACTTTCCGGAAACACCATATATTTT.

This rearrangement joins TRBV13 to TRBJ1-1; D might be TRBD1 (6 bases). Between the trimmed V and J ends, which lost 5 bases and 8 bases, there was a span of 15 bases. In germline, CDR1 is PRHDT, CDR2 FYEKMQ (reference sequence). The CDR3 length is 13 residues. CDR3 in amino acids: CASSRLVTGEAFF. The DNA of the CDR3 is TGTGCCAGCAGCCGCTTGGTAACAGGGGAAGCTTTCTTT.

The rearrangement uses TRBV5-1 and TRBJ2-3; D is undetermined. Trimming removed 0 bases from V and 3 bases from J, with 8 bases in between. The CDR3 covers 14 residues. CDR1 and CDR2 (germline): SGHRS, YFSETQ. The CDR3 nucleotides are TGCGCCAGCAGCTTGGGGTCAGGAACAGATACGCAGTATTTT. It codes for CASSLGSGTDTQYF.

The V call is TRBV2, the J call TRBJ2-3; D gene ambiguous. Germline V gene lookup returns CDR1 SNHLY and CDR2 FYNNEI. The ends were cut back, 4 bases at V and 1 base at J, with 9 bases in the middle. This CDR3 has 14 amino acids. CDR3 region: CASSARVGTDTQYF. Here the CDR3 DNA reads TGTGCCAGCAGTGCCCGCGTCGGCACAGATACGCAGTATTTT.

This chain connects TRBV5-6 to TRBJ1-5, with 9 bases identical to TRBD1. The germline V gene has CDR1 SGHDT and CDR2 YYEEEE. The CDR3 contains 14 residues. The V and J ends lost 4 bases and 11 bases, in that order; junction bases with no gene match: 10. CDR3 residues: CASSAGQGFPSQHF. The CDR3 bases are TGTGCCAGCAGCGCCGGACAGGGGTTTCCGTCCCAGCATTTT.

This clone was observed a single time. V usage is TRBV13 and J usage is TRBJ2-5; tentatively, D is TRBD2 (5 bases). V lost 6 bases to trimming and J lost 4 bases, with 15 bases between them. The CDR3 totals 14 residues. Germline CDR1 PRHDT, CDR2 FYEKMQ (reference sequence). The CDR3 loop is CASRTTLGVETQYF. CDR3 bases: TGTGCCAGCAGGACCACCCTCGGGGTAGAGACCCAGTACTTC.

The rearrangement links TRBV18 to TRBJ1-5; TRBD1 aligns across 7 bases. With V trimmed by 3 bases and J by 5 bases, 7 bases remained unmatched. The CDR3 is made up of 15 amino acids. Per germline, CDR1 KGHSH and CDR2 LQKENI. The CDR3 loop reads CASSPTTGLDQPQHF. The CDR3 bases are TGTGCCAGCTCACCGACGACAGGGTTGGATCAGCCCCAGCATTTT.

The chain joins TRBV6-5 to TRBJ2-5; D not resolved. The V end was cut by 5 bases, the J end by 3 bases, with 7 bases between. CDR3 length: 12 residues. The germline V gene encodes CDR1 MNHEY and CDR2 SVGAGI. In nucleotides, the CDR3 is TGTGCCAGCAGTCAGGTAAAAGAGACCCAGTACTTC. This codes for CASSQVKETQYF.

J is TRBJ1-2 and V is TRBV5-6; 7 bases are a match to TRBD1. The CDR3 length is 13 residues. The germline V gene has CDR1 SGHDT and CDR2 YYEEEE. After removal of 4 bases from V and 7 bases from J, the junction contained 7 bases not matched to a gene. Written as DNA, the CDR3 is TGTGCCAGCAGCGGACAGGTCGCGGCTGGCTACACCTTC. It specifies CASSGQVAAGYTF.

The CDR3 sequence: CASALRVNTEAFF. The CDR3 DNA is TGTGCCAGCGCCCTGCGCGTGAACACTGAAGCTTTCTTT. The chain is built from TRBV7-9 and TRBJ1-1; D call uncertain. CDR1 SEHNR and CDR2 FQNEAQ come from the germline V gene (reference sequence). This CDR3 comprises 13 residues. Trimming stripped 8 bases from V and 0 bases from J, with 10 bases between.